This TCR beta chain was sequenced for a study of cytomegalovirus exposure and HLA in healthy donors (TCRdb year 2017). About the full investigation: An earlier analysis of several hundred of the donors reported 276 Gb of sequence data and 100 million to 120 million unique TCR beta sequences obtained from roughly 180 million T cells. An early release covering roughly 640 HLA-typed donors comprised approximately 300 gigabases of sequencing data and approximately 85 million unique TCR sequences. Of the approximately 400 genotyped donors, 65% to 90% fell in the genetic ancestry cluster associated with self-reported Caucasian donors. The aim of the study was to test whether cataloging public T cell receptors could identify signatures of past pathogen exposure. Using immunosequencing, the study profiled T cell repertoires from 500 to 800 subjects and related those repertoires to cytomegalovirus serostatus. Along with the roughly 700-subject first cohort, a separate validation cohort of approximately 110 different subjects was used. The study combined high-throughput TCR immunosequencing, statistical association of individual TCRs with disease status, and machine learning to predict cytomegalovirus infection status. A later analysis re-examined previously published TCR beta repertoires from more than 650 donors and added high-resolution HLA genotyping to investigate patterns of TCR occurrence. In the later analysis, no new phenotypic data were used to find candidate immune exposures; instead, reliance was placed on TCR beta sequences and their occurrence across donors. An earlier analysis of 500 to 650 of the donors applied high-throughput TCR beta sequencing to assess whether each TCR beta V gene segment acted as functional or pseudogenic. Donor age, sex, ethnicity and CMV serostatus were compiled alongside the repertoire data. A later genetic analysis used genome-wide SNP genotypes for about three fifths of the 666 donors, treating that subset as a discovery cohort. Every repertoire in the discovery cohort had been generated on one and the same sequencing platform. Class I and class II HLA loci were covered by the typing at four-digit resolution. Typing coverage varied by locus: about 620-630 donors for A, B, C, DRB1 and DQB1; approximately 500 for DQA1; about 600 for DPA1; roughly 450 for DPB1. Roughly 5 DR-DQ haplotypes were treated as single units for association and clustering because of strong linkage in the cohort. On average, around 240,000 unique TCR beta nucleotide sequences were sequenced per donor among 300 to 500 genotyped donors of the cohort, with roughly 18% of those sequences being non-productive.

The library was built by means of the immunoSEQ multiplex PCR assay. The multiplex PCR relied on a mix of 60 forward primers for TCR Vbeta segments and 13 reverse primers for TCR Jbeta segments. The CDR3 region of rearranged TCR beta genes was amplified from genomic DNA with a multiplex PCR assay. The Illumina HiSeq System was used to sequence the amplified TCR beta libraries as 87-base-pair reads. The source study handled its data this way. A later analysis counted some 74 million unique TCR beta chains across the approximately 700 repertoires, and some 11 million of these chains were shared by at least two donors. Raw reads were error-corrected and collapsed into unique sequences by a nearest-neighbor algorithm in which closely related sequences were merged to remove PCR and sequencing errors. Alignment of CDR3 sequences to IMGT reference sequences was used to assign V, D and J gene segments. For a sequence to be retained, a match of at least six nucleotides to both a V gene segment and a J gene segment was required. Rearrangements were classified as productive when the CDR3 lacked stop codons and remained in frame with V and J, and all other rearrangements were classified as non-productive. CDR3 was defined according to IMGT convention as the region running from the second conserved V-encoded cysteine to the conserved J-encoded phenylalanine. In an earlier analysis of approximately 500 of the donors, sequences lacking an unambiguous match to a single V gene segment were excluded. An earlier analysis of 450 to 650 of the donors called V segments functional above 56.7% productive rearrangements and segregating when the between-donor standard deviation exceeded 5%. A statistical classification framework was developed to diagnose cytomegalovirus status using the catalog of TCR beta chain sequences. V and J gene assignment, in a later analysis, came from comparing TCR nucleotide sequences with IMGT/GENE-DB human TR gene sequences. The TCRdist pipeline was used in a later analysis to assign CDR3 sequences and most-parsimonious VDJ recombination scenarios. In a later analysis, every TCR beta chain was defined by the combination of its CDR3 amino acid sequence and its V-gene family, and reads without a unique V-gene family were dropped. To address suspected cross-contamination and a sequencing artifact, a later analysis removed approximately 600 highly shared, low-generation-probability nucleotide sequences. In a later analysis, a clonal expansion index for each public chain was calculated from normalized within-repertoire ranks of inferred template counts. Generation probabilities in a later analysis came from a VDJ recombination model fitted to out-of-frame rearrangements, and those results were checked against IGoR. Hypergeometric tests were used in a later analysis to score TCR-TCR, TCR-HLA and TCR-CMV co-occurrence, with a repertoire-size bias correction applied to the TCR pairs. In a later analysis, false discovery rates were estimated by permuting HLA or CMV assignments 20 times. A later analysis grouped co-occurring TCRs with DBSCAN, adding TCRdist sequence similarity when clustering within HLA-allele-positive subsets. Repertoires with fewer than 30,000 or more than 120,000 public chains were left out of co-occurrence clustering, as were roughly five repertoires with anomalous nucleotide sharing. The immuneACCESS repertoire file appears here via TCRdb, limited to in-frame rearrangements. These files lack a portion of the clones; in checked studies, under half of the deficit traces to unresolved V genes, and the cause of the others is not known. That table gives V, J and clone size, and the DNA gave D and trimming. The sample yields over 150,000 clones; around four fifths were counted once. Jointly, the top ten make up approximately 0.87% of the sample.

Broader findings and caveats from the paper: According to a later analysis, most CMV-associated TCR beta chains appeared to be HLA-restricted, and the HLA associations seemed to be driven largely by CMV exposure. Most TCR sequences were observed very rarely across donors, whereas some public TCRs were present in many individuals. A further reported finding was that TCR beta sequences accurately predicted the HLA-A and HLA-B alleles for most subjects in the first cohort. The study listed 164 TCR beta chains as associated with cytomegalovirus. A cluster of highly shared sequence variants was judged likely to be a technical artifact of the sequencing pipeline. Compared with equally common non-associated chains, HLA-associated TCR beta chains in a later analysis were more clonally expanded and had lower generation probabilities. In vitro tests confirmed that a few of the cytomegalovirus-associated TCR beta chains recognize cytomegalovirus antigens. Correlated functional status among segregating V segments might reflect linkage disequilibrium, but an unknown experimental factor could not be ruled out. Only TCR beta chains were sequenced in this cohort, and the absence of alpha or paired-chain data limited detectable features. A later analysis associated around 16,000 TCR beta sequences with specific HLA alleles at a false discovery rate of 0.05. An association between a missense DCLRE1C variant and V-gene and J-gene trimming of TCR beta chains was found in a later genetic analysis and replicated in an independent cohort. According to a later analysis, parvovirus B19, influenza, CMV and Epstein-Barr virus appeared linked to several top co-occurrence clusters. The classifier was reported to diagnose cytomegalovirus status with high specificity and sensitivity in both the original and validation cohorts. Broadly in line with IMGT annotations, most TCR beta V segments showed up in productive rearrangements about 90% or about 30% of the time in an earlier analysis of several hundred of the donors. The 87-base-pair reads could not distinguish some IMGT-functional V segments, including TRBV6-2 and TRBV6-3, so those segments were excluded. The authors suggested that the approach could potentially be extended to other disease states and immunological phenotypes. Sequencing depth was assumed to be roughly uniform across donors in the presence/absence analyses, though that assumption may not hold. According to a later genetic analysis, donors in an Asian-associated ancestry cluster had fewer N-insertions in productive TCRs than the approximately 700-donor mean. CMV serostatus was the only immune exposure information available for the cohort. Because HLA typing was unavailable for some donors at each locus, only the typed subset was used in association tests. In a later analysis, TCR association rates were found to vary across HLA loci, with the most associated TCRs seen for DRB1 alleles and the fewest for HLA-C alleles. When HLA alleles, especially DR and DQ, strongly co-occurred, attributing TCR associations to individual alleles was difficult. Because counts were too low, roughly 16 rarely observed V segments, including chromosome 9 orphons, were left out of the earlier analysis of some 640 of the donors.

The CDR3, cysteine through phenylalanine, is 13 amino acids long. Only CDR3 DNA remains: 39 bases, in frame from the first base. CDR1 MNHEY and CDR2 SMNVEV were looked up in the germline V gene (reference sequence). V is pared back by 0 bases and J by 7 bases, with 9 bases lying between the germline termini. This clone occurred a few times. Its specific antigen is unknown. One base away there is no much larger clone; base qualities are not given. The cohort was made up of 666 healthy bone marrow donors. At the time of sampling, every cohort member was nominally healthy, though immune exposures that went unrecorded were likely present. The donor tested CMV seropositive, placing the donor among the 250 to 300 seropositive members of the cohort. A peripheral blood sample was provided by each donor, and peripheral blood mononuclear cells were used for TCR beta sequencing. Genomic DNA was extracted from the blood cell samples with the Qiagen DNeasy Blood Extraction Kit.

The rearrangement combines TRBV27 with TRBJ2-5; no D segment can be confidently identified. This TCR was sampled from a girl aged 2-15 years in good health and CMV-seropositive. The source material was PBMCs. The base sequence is TGTGCCAGCAGTTTATCCCCCTCGGGGACCCAGTACTTC. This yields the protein CASSLSPSGTQYF.